This is a list of T cell receptor beta chains from one sample in a study of blood T cell repertoires in COVID-19. Generated by immunoSEQ multiplex PCR, the TCRdb table keeps only in-frame clones and is missing some. The data show tens of thousands of clones, 81% seen once. Specimen: peripheral blood. All receptors derive from a human donor in a cohort sampled during active COVID-19. Both conserved end residues are part of each CDR3. The order of the fields is J gene, D gene, clone size, V gene, CDR3 protein, CDR3 DNA. D genes are given only for firm matches. A row's size may be missing; if present it is once, few, many or a size class.

>TRBJ2-2|NA|once|TRBV5-1
CASASLSNTGELFF
TGCGCCAGCGCGTCCCTTTCGAACACCGGGGAGCTGTTTTTT
>TRBJ2-5|NA|NA|TRBV12-3/TRBV12-4
CASSFVGAQTQYF
TGTGCCAGCAGCTTTGTGGGGGCACAGACCCAGTACTTC
>TRBJ1-2|TRBD1|NA|TRBV24-1
CAPFLRRDRAYGYTF
TGTGCCCCCTTCCTTAGGCGGGACAGGGCCTATGGCTACACCTTC
>TRBJ2-7|TRBD1|NA|TRBV5-5
CANLTGTGGNEQYF
TGTGCCAACCTAACCGGGACAGGGGGCAACGAGCAGTACTTC
>TRBJ1-4|TRBD1|NA|TRBV6-6
CASSRPPSRDRVPNEKLFF
TGTGCCAGCAGCCGACCACCGTCCCGGGACAGGGTCCCTAATGAAAAACTGTTTTTT
>TRBJ2-1|NA|NA|TRBV19
CASSFYREGEQFF
TGTGCCAGTAGTTTCTACAGGGAAGGGGAGCAGTTCTTC
>TRBJ2-3|TRBD1|NA|TRBV19
CASSPSRSTGGEVDTQYF
TGTGCCAGTAGTCCTAGTCGTTCTACAGGGGGTGAGGTAGATACGCAGTATTTT
>TRBJ2-1|NA|NA|TRBV7-9
CASSRDRGGYNEQFF
TGTGCCAGCAGCCGTGACAGGGGAGGGTACAATGAGCAGTTCTTC
>TRBJ2-1|NA|NA|TRBV7-9
CASSLSDSYNEQFF
TGTGCCAGCAGCTTATCAGACAGCTACAATGAGCAGTTCTTC
>TRBJ2-2|NA|NA|TRBV18
CASSQGTPSNTGELFF
TGTGCCAGCTCACAGGGGACACCCTCGAACACCGGGGAGCTGTTTTTT
>TRBJ1-5|NA|few|TRBV6-6
CASSYSTGSNQPQHF
TGTGCCAGCAGTTACTCGACGGGAAGCAATCAGCCCCAGCATTTT
>TRBJ2-3|TRBD2|NA|TRBV7-9
CASSSGTSGGTDTQYF
TGTGCCAGCAGCTCCGGGACTAGCGGGGGCACAGATACGCAGTATTTT
>TRBJ2-3|NA|NA|TRBV5-1
CASSLESQASTDTQYF
TGCGCCAGCAGCTTGGAATCCCAGGCCTCCACAGATACGCAGTATTTT
>TRBJ2-1|NA|NA|TRBV4-3
CASSQETAYNEQFF
TGCGCCAGCAGCCAAGAAACGGCCTACAATGAGCAGTTCTTC
>TRBJ2-7|TRBD1|once|TRBV15
CATSQGQGSEQYF
TGTGCCACCAGCCAAGGACAGGGAAGCGAGCAGTACTTC
>TRBJ2-5|TRBD2|few|TRBV11-2
CASSLMLLAGAQETQYF
TGTGCCAGCAGCTTAATGCTCCTAGCGGGGGCCCAAGAGACCCAGTACTTC
>TRBJ1-2|NA|few|TRBV4-3
CASSRNRRVPYGYTF
TGCGCCAGCAGCCGAAACAGAAGAGTGCCCTATGGCTACACCTTC
>TRBJ1-4|TRBD1|NA|TRBV2
CASSPGTVATNEKLFF
TGTGCCAGCAGTCCCGGGACAGTTGCAACTAATGAAAAACTGTTTTTT
>TRBJ2-2|TRBD1|once|TRBV18
CASSPLDRGSNTGELFF
TGTGCCAGCTCACCACTAGACAGGGGGTCGAACACCGGGGAGCTGTTTTTT
>TRBJ1-1|NA|NA|TRBV11-1
CASSFGGRGEAFF
TGTGCCAGCAGCTTCGGAGGGCGGGGTGAAGCTTTCTTT
>TRBJ2-7|NA|NA|TRBV4-1
CASSQDALYREQYF
TGCGCCAGCAGCCAAGATGCTCTATATCGCGAGCAGTACTTC
>TRBJ2-3|TRBD2|NA|TRBV12-5
CASGLLTSGRTDTQYF
TGTGCTAGTGGTTTGCTGACTAGCGGACGCACAGATACGCAGTATTTT
>TRBJ2-7|NA|NA|TRBV3-1/TRBV3-2
CASSRFTGYEQYF
TGTGCCAGCAGCCGCTTTACAGGGTACGAGCAGTACTTC